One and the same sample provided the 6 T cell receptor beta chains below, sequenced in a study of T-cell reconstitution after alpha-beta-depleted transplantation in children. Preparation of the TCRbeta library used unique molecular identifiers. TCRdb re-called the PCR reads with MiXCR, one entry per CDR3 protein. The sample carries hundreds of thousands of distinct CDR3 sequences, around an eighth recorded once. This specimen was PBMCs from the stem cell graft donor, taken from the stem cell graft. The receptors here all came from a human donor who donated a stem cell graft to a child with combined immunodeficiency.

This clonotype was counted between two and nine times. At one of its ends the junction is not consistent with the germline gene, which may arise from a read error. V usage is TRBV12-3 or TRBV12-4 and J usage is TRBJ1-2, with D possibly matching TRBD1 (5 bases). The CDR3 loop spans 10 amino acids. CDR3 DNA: TGTGCCAGCAGTCTAACAGGATTCTCCTTC. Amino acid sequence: CASSLTGFSF.

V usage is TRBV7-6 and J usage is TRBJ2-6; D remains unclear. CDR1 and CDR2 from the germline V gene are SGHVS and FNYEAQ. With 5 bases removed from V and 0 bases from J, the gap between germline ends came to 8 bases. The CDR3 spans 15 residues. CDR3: CASSLKISGANVLTF. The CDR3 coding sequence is TGTGCCAGCAGCCTTAAGATCTCTGGGGCCAACGTCCTGACTTTC.

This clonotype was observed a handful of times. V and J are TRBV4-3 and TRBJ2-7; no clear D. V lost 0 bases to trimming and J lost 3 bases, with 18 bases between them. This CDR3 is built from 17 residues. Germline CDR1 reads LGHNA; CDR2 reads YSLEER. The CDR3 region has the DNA TGCGCCAGCAGCCAAGAGGGCCAAGGCGGTCCTCACTACGAGCAGTACTTC. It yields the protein CASSQEGQGGPHYEQYF.

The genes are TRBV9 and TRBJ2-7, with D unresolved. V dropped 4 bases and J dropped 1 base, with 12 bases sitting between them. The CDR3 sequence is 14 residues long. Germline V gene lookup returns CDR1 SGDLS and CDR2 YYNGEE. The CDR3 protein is CASSPLEVSYEQYF. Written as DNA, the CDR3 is TGTGCCAGCAGCCCTCTAGAGGTTTCCTACGAGCAGTACTTC.

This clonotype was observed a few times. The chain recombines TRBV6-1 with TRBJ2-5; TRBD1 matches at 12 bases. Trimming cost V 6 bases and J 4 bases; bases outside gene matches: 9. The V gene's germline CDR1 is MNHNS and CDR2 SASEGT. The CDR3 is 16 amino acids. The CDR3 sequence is CASSHQGQGAVETQYF. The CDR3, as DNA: TGTGCCAGCAGCCACCAGGGACAGGGGGCCGTAGAGACCCAGTACTTC.

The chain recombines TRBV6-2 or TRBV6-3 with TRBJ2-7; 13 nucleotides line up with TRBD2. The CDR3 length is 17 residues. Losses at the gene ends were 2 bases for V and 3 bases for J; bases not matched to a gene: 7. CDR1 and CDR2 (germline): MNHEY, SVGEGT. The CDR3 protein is CASSYGSTSGRLYEQYF. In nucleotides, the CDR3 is TGTGCCAGCAGTTACGGGTCGACTAGCGGGAGGCTCTACGAGCAGTACTTC.